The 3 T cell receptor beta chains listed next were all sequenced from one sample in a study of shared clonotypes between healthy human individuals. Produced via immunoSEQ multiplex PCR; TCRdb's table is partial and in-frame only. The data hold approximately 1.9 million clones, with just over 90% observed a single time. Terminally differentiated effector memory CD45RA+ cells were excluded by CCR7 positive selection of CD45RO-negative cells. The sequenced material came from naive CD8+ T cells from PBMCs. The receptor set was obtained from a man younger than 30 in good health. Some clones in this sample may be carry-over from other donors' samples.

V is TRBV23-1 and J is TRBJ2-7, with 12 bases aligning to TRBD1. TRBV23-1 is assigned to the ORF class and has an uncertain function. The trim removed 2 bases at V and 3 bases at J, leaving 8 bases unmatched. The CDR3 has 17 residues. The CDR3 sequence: CASSQLLRDRGLYEQYF. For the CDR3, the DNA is TGCGCCAGCAGTCAACTCCTCCGGGACAGGGGGCTCTACGAGCAGTACTTC.

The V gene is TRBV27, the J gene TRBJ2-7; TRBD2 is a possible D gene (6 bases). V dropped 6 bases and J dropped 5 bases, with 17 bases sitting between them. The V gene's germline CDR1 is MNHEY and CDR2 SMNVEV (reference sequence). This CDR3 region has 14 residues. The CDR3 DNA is TGTGCCAGCAGCCCCCTGGAGGGCTTGGACGAGCAGTACTTC. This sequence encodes CASSPLEGLDEQYF.

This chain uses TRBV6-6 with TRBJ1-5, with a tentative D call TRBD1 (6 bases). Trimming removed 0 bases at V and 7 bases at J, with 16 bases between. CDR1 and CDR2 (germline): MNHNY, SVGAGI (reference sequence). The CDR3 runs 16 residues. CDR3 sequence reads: CASSYSPPGVGQPQHF. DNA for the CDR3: TGTGCCAGCAGTTACTCCCCCCCAGGGGTTGGACAGCCCCAGCATTTT.